The sequence of this T cell receptor (beta chain) was determined in a study of human T cells and chemical hapten exposure. Study in general: Diphenylcyclopropenone doses were given weekly to the scalps of patients across the approximately 24-week study. Across samples, TCR yields varied, mostly owing to small differences in pooled library volumes.

This clonotype was observed a handful of times. Its matching antigen is unknown. Whole-study findings and limits: A positive correlation with patch test score was shown by PT1 expanded TCR counts.

TCRdb re-analysed the RACE reads in MiXCR, keeping a single row per CDR3 protein. Counted here are over 85,000 distinct CDR3 sequences, over 7.5% occurring once; the ten biggest clones make up more than 2%. Time point indicated: patch test 2, 6 weeks after DPC sensitization. Treatment: therapeutic diphenylcyclopropenone sensitization with weekly scalp DPC. Alopecia patients, 18 to 70 years old and DPC-suitable, served as donors. This sample comprised whole blood, obtained in connection with sensitization to the hapten diphenylcyclopropenone (DPC). The sequence was collected from a middle-aged woman with alopecia areata. Some clones in this sample may be carry-over from other donors' samples.

The CDR3 loop reads CASSAIVDEQFF. The CDR3 coding sequence is TGTGCCAGCAGCGCCATCGTCGATGAGCAGTTCTTC. The chain has TRBV5-4 and TRBJ2-1, with no clear D. V was cut by 4 bases and J by 8 bases, with 10 bases left in between. The CDR3 spans 12 residues. Germline assignment: CDR1 SGHNT and CDR2 YYREEE (reference sequence).